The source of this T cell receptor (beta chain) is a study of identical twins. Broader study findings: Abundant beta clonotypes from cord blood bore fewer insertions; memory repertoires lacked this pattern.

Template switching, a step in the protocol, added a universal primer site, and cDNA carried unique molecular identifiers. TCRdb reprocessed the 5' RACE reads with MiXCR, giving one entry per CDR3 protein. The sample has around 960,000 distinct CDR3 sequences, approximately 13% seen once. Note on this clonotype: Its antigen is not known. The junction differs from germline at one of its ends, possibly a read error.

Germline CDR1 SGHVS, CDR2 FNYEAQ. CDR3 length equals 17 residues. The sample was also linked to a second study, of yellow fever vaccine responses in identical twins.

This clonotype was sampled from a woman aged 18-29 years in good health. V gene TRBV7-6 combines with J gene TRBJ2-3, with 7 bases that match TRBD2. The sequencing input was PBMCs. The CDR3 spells CASRLDHGGSIIDTQYF. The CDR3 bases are TGTGCCAGCAGATTAGACCACGGCGGGAGTATTATAGATACGCAGTATTTT.